These T cell receptor beta chains were read from a single sample in a study of cytomegalovirus exposure and HLA in healthy donors. TCRdb's table, derived via immunoSEQ multiplex PCR, lists solely in-frame clones and lacks some. The sample yields about 130,000 clones, around 80% seen once. The sequencing sample was made of PBMCs. The receptors were gathered from a woman between 50 and 59 years old in good health and CMV-seronegative. Each CDR3 is given with its conserved first and last residue. The D gene is left open where the match is weak. A row's size may be missing; if present it is once, few, many or a size class.

>NA|TRBJ1-5|15|TRBV7-9|NA
TGTGCCAGCAGCCCCGAGGTCGGGGTCAATCAGCCCCAGCATTTT
CASSPEVGVNQPQHF
>TRBD2|TRBJ2-7|13|TRBV5-1|NA
TGCGCCAGCAGCGCTAGCGGTTCCTACGAGCAGTACTTC
CASSASGSYEQYF
>TRBD1|TRBJ1-1|14|TRBV2|NA
TGTGCCAGCAGACGGGACAGGGTGAACACTGAAGCTTTCTTT
CASRRDRVNTEAFF
>TRBD1|TRBJ2-3|14|TRBV10-2|NA
TGCGCCAGCAGTTCCGGACAGGGGAGGCATACGCAGTATTTT
CASSSGQGRHTQYF
>TRBD2|TRBJ2-1|15|TRBV30|NA
TGTGCCTGGAGCCTCCTAGCGGGATTGTACAATGAGCAGTTCTTC
CAWSLLAGLYNEQFF
>NA|TRBJ1-1|11|TRBV7-9|NA
TGTGCCAGCCTCGAGGGCACTGAAGCTTTCTTT
CASLEGTEAFF
>NA|TRBJ2-5|14|TRBV12-5|NA
TGTGCTAGTGGCCCCGGGTCTGCCCAAGAGACCCAGTACTTC
CASGPGSAQETQYF
>NA|TRBJ1-1|12|TRBV28|NA
TGTGCCAGCAGTCTTCCTAACACTGAAGCTTTCTTT
CASSLPNTEAFF
>NA|TRBJ1-4|11|TRBV20-1|NA
TGCAGTGCTAGAGTCCGTGAAAAACTGTTTTTT
CSARVREKLFF
>TRBD2|TRBJ2-3|17|TRBV13|once
TGTGCCAGCAGCTCGGTACTAGCGGGAGGTGGTAAAGATACGCAGTATTTT
CASSSVLAGGGKDTQYF
>TRBD1|TRBJ1-5|15|TRBV10-2|NA
TGCGCCAGCAGTGAGTTTCCGGGACAGGGGGAGCCCCAGCATTTT
CASSEFPGQGEPQHF
>NA|TRBJ1-1|11|TRBV30|NA
TGTGCCTGGACGACAGACCTGAAGGCTTTCTTT
CAWTTDLKAFF
>NA|TRBJ1-4|14|TRBV6-5|NA
TGTGCCAGCAGACGGTACAGGGTCCCTGAAAAACTGTTTTTT
CASRRYRVPEKLFF
>TRBD1|TRBJ1-2|13|TRBV6-5|NA
TGTGCCAGCAGCACAGGGGGCAGGCGTGGCTACACCTTC
CASSTGGRRGYTF
>NA|TRBJ1-2|15|TRBV28|NA
TGTGCCAGCACCCTCACGGTCCTACAGACCTATGGCTACACCTTC
CASTLTVLQTYGYTF
>NA|TRBJ2-4|17|TRBV5-1|NA
TGCGCCAGCAGCTCGATTCCCAGGCCGGGGACCAAAAACATTCAGTACTTC
CASSSIPRPGTKNIQYF
>NA|TRBJ2-7|12|TRBV7-9|NA
TGTTCCAGCAGCCCGGGATCCTACGAGCAGTACTTC
CSSSPGSYEQYF
>TRBD2|TRBJ2-7|16|TRBV7-3|NA
TGTGCCAGCAGCTGTGGGCGCGGGAGGGCCGACTACGAGCAGTACTTC
CASSCGRGRADYEQYF
>NA|TRBJ1-2|14|TRBV21-1|few
TGTGCCAGCAGCAAAGCTCAGGGGGCCTATGGCTACACCTTC
CASSKAQGAYGYTF
>TRBD1|TRBJ1-5|18|TRBV19|once
TGTGCCAGTGTCGCGACAGGGGGGACCTTGGGTGGCAATCAGCCCCAGCATTTT
CASVATGGTLGGNQPQHF
>NA|TRBJ1-2|16|TRBV4-1|NA
TGCGCCAGCAGCCAAGATAATTTCGTGGCAACGAGGGAAAGCACCTTC
CASSQDNFVATRESTF
>TRBD2|TRBJ2-3|14|TRBV19|NA
TGTGCCAGTAGTACTAGCGGGAGCACAGATACGCAGTATTTT
CASSTSGSTDTQYF
>TRBD2|TRBJ2-5|16|TRBV4-3|NA
TGCGCCAGCAGCAAGGGACTAGCGCTGTACCAAGAGACCCAGTACTTC
CASSKGLALYQETQYF
>TRBD1|TRBJ2-7|15|TRBV6-5|NA
TGTGCCAGCAGTTCCCCCCCCGACAGGGGGCACGAGCAGTACTTC
CASSSPPDRGHEQYF
>NA|TRBJ1-5|16|TRBV6-1|NA
TGTGCCAGCAGTGAAGATACGGCGGGGCTCAATCAGCCCCAGCATTTT
CASSEDTAGLNQPQHF
>NA|TRBJ1-5|13|TRBV19|NA
TGTGCCAGTAGAACACAGGTGGATCAGCCCCAGAATTTT
CASRTQVDQPQNF
>TRBD2|TRBJ2-1|16|TRBV4-3|NA
TGCGCCAGCAGCCAAGATCTGGGACTAGCGGGAGATGAGCAGTTCTTC
CASSQDLGLAGDEQFF
>TRBD2|TRBJ2-5|15|TRBV11-3|once
TGTGCCAGCAGTTCCGGGACTAGCGCCCTCGCGACCCAGTACTTC
CASSSGTSALATQYF
>TRBD1|TRBJ2-7|12|TRBV18|NA
TGTGCCAGCTCAAGACAGGGTTACGAGCAGTACTTC
CASSRQGYEQYF
>TRBD2|TRBJ2-2|19|TRBV23-1|NA
TGCGCCAGCAGTCAAGACCCCGGTCCAGGGAGGGCGAACACCGGGGAGCTGTTTTTT
CASSQDPGPGRANTGELFF